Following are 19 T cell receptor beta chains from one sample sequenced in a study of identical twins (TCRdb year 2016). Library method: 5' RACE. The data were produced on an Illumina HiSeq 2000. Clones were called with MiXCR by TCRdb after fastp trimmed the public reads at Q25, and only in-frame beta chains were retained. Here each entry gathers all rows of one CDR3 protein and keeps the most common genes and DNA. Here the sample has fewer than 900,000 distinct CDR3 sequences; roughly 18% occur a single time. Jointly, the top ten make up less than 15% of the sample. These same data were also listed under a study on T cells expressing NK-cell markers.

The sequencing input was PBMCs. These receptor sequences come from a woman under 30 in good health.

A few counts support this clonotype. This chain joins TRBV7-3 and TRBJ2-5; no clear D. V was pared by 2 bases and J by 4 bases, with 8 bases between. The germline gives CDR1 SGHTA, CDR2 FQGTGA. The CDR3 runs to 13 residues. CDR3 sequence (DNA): TGTGCCAGCAGCTTAGGAATCAGAGAGACCCAGTACTTC. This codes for CASSLGIRETQYF.

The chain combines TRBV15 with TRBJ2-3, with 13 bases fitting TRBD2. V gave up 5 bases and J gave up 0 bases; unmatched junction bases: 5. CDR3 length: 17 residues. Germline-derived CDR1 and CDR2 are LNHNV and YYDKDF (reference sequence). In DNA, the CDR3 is TGTGCCACCAGCCGTCGACTAGCGGGGGGTAGCACAGATACGCAGTATTTT. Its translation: CATSRRLAGGSTDTQYF.

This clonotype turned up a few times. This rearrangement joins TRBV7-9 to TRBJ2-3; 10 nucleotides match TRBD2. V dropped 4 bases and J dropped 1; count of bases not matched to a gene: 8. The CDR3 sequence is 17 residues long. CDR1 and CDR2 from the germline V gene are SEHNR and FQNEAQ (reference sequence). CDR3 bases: TGTGCCAGCAGCTCAGCCTTACTAGCGGGACGCACAGATACGCAGTATTTT. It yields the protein CASSSALLAGRTDTQYF.

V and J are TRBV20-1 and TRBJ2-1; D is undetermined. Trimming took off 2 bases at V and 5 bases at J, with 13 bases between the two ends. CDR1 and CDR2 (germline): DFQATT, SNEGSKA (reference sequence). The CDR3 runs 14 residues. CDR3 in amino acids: CSARKDTTNNEQFF. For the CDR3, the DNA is TGCAGTGCTAGAAAAGACACTACCAACAATGAGCAGTTCTTC.

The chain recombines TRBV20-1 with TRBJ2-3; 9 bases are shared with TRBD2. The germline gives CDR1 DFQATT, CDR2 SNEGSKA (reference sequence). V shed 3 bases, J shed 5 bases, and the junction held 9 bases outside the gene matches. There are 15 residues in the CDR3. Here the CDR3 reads CSASPLAGSKDTQYF. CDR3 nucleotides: TGCAGTGCTAGCCCCCTAGCGGGGTCAAAAGATACGCAGTATTTT.

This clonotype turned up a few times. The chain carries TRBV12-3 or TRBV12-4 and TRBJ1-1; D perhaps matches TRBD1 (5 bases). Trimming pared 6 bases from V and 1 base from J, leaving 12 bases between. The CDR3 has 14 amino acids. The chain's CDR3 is CASSSRQRNTEAFF. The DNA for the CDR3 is TGTGCCAGCAGCTCCCGACAGAGGAACACTGAAGCTTTCTTT.

CDR3 bases: TGTGCCAGCAGCACCCGGGACACCTACTATGGCTACACCTTC. It codes for CASSTRDTYYGYTF. The J gene is TRBJ1-2, the V gene TRBV9; a weak D match, TRBD1 (6 bases). Germline V lookup: CDR1 SGDLS, CDR2 YYNGEE. V was cut by 4 bases and J by 3 bases, with 13 bases left in between. This CDR3 region has 14 residues.

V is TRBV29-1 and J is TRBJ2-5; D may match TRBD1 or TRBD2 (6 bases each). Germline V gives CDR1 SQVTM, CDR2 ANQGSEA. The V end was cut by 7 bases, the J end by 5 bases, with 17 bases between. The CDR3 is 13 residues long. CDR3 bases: TGCAGCGCCCTCTCTGGGGGGCCGGAGACCCAGTACTTC. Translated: CSALSGGPETQYF.

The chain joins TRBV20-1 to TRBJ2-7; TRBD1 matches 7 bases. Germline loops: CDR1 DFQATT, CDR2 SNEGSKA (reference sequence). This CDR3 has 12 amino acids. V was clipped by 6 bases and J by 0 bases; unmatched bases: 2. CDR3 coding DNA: TGCAGTGCGAAGGGGGCCTCCTACGAGCAGTACTTC. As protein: CSAKGASYEQYF.

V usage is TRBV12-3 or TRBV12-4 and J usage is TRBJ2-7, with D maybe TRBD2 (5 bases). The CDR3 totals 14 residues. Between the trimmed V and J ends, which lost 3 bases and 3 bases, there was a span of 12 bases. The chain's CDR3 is CASSFGLGIYEQYF. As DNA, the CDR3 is TGTGCCAGCAGTTTTGGACTGGGGATCTACGAGCAGTACTTC.

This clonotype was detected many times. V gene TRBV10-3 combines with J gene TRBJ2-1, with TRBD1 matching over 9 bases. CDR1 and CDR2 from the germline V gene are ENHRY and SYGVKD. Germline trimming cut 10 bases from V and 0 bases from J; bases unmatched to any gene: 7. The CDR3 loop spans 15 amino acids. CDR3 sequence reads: CATLQGASSYNEQFF. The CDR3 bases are TGTGCCACCTTACAGGGGGCGAGCTCCTACAATGAGCAGTTCTTC.

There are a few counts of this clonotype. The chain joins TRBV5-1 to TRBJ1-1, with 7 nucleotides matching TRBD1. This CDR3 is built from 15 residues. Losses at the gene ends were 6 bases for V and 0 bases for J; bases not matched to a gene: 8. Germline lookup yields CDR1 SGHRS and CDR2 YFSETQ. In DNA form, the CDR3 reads TGCGCCAGCAAACTACCGGGACAGATGAACACTGAAGCTTTCTTT. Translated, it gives CASKLPGQMNTEAFF.

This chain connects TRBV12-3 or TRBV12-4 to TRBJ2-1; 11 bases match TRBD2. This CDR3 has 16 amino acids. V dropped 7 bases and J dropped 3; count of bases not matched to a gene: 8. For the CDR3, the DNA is TGTGCCAGCATCTGGGGGACTAGCGGTCTCTACAATGAGCAGTTCTTC. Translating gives CASIWGTSGLYNEQFF.

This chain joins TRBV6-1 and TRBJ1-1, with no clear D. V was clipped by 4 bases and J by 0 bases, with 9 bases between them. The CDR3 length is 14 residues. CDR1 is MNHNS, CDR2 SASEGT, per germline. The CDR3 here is CASSVSGLNTEAFF. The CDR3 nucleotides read TGTGCCAGCAGTGTTTCAGGCCTGAACACTGAAGCTTTCTTT.

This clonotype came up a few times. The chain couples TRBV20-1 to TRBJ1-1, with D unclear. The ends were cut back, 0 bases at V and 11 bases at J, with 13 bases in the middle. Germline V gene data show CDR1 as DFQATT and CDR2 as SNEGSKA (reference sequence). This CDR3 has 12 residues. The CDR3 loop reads CSARDPIRVAFF. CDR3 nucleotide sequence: TGCAGTGCTAGAGACCCCATAAGAGTGGCTTTCTTT.

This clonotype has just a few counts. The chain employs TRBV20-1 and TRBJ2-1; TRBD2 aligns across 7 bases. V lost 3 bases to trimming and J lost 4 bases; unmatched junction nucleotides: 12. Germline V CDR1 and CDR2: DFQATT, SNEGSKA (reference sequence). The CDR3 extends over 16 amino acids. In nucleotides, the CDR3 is TGCAGTGCTAGGTCTTGGCTAGCGGATAAATACAATGAGCAGTTCTTC. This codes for CSARSWLADKYNEQFF.

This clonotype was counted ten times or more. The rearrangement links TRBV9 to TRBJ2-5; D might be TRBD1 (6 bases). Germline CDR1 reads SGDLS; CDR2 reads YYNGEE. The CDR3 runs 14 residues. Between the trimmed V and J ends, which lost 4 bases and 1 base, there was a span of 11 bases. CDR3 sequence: CASSTGQTQETQYF. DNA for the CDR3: TGTGCCAGCAGCACCGGACAGACCCAAGAGACCCAGTACTTC.

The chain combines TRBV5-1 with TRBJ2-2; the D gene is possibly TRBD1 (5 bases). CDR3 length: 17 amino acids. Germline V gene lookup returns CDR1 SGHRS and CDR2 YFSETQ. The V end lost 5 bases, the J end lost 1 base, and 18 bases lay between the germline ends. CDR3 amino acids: CASSRTDRTKNTGELFF. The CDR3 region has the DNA TGCGCCAGCAGTCGAACGGATCGGACAAAGAACACCGGGGAGCTGTTTTTT. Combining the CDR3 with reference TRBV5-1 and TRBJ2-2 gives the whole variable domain KAGVTQTPRYLIKTRGQQVTLSCSPISGHRSVSWYQQTPGQGLQFLFEYFSETQRNKGNFPGRFSGRQFSNSRSEMNVSTLELGDSALYLCASSRTDRTKNTGELFFGEGSRLTVL.

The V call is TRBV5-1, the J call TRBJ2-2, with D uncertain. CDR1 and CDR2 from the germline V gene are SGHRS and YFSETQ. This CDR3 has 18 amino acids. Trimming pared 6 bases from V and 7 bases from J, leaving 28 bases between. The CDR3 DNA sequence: TGCGCCAGCACCGCCCGGGCCGCTAGTAGCCCTTTAGGCGGGGAGCTGTTTTTT. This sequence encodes CASTARAASSPLGGELFF.